This T cell receptor beta chain was obtained from a study of CD8+CD57+ T cells in acquired aplastic anemia. By flow cytometry, patients selected for sequencing had shown an expansion of CD8+CD57+ cells. Profiling that covered TCR beta VDJ and CDR3 relied on genomic DNA as its template. TCRdb ran MiXCR on the reads and lists one entry per CDR3 protein. The table shows around 190,000 distinct CDR3 sequences, with nearly 50% occurring only once. Germline CDR1 is SEHNR and CDR2 is FQNEAQ (reference sequence). V was clipped by 6 bases and J by 7 bases, with 12 bases between them. This CDR3 spans 13 amino acids.

This receptor was identified in a human donor with aplastic anemia. The sequenced material came from sorted CD4+, CD8+, or CD8+CD57+ T cells (not recorded which) from PBMCs. The chain is built from TRBV7-9 and TRBJ2-2; perhaps TRBD1 as D (6 bases). CDR3 residues: CASSSQGIGELFF. The CDR3 region has the DNA TGTGCCAGCAGTTCCCAGGGGATCGGGGAGCTGTTTTTT. Full variable domain (remainder filled in from reference TRBV7-9 and TRBJ2-2): DTGVSQNPRHKITKRGQNVTFRCDPISEHNRLYWYRQTLGQGPEFLTYFQNEAQLEKSRLLSDRFSAERPKGSFSTLEIQRTEQGDSAMYLCASSSQGIGELFFGEGSRLTVL.